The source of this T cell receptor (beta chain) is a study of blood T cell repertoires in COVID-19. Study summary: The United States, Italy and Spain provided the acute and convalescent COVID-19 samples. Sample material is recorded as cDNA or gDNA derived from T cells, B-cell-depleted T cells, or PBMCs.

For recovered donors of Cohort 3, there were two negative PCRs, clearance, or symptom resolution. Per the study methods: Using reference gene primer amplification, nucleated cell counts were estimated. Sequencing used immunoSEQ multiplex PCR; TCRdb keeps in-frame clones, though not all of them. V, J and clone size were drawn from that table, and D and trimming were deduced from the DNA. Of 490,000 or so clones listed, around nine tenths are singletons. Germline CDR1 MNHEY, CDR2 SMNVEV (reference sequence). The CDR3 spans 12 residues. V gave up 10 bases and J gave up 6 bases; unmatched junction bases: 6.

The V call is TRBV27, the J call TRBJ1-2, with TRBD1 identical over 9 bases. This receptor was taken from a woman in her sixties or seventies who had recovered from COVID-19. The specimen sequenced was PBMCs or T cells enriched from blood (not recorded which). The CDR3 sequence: CATQGQGNGYTF. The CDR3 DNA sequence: TGTGCCACCCAGGGACAGGGAAATGGCTACACCTTC.